The 29 T cell receptor beta chains listed next were all sequenced from one sample in a study of blood T cell repertoires in COVID-19. Method: immunoSEQ multiplex PCR; TCRdb's copy keeps in-frame clones and lacks some. The profile shows fewer than 400,000 clones, 85% to 95% of them singletons. Sequencing was done on a sample of PBMCs or T cells enriched from blood (not recorded which). The receptor set was obtained from a woman younger than 45 who had been exposed to COVID-19.

The chain couples TRBV12-3 or TRBV12-4 to TRBJ1-1, with D hard to call. The CDR3 has 12 amino acids. The V end lost 2 bases, the J end lost 7 bases, and 8 bases lay between the germline ends. This CDR3 reads CASSLMQVEAFF. CDR3 nucleotide sequence: TGTGCCAGCAGTTTAATGCAGGTTGAAGCTTTCTTT.

The chain is built from TRBV5-6 and TRBJ1-6; the match to TRBD1 covers 7 bases. CDR1 and CDR2 from the germline V gene are SGHDT and YYEEEE. The trim removed 2 bases at V and 9 bases at J, leaving 5 bases unmatched. The CDR3 spans 14 residues. The CDR3, as DNA: TGTGCCAGCAGCTTTATATCAGGGGGTTCACCCCTCCACTTT. Encoded protein: CASSFISGGSPLHF.

V usage is TRBV29-1 and J usage is TRBJ2-5; TRBD2 matches 10 bases. V trimming: 7 bases; J trimming: 4 bases; junction bases outside the gene matches: 6. Germline V gives CDR1 SQVTM, CDR2 ANQGSEA. The CDR3 is made up of 13 amino acids. The chain's CDR3 is CSAGGLAVETQYF. CDR3 coding DNA: TGCAGCGCCGGCGGACTAGCGGTAGAGACCCAGTACTTC.

The V and J genes are TRBV2 and TRBJ1-2; D not certain. The CDR3 extends over 14 amino acids. The V end was cut by 7 bases, the J end by 2 bases, with 14 bases between. Germline V gene lookup returns CDR1 SNHLY and CDR2 FYNNEI. CDR3 sequence: CASNLWTGNYGYTF. CDR3 nucleotide sequence: TGTGCCAGCAATCTTTGGACGGGAAACTATGGCTACACCTTC.

J is TRBJ1-4 and V is TRBV5-1, with TRBD1 matching 8 bases. V lost 5 bases and J lost 8; bases outside the gene matches: 5. The CDR3 consists of 13 residues. The V gene's germline CDR1 is SGHRS and CDR2 YFSETQ. CDR3 sequence (DNA): TGCGCCAGCAGTGGACAGGGAGGGGAAAAACTGTTTTTT. Amino acids: CASSGQGGEKLFF.

The chain combines TRBV12-3 or TRBV12-4 with TRBJ2-1, with a weak D call TRBD1 (5 bases). With 10 bases removed from V and 10 bases from J, the gap between germline ends came to 14 bases. The CDR3 length is 11 residues. The CDR3 DNA sequence: TGTGCCACCGACAAGGGGTACGAGCAGTTCTTC. Encoded protein: CATDKGYEQFF.

The V call is TRBV3-1 (or the pseudogene TRBV3-2), the J call TRBJ2-7; unclear D gene. V was pared by 1 base and J by 6 bases, with 13 bases between. Per the germline V gene, CDR1 is LGHDT and CDR2 is YNNKEL (reference sequence). CDR3 length: 14 residues. The CDR3 DNA reads as TGTGCCAGCAGCCAAGCTCCGTCGGTGTTCGAGCAGTACTTC. The encoded protein is CASSQAPSVFEQYF.

The rearrangement links TRBV4-1 to TRBJ2-7; D is possibly TRBD1 (5 bases). Germline CDR1 is MGHRA and CDR2 is YSYEKL. Trimming removed 4 bases from V and 4 bases from J, with 11 bases in between. The CDR3 spans 13 residues. In DNA, the CDR3 is TGCGCCAGCAGCCCGAAGGGGCCGTACGAGCAGTACTTC. Its translation is CASSPKGPYEQYF.

The V call is TRBV7-9, the J call TRBJ1-3, with D possibly matching TRBD1 (5 bases). Germline lookup yields CDR1 SEHNR and CDR2 FQNEAQ (reference sequence). This CDR3 comprises 15 residues. V was cut by 9 bases and J by 0 bases, with 15 bases left in between. The CDR3 DNA follows: TGTGCCAGTCTCCCTGGGGGGAGCTCTGGAAACACCATATATTTT. It codes for CASLPGGSSGNTIYF. Based on the CDR3 plus reference TRBV7-9 and TRBJ1-3, the full variable domain is DTGVSQNPRHKITKRGQNVTFRCDPISEHNRLYWYRQTLGQGPEFLTYFQNEAQLEKSRLLSDRFSAERPKGSFSTLEIQRTEQGDSAMYLCASLPGGSSGNTIYFGEGSWLTVV.

The V call is TRBV15, the J call TRBJ1-4, with 10 bases matching TRBD1. This CDR3 has 15 amino acids. V dropped 2 bases and J dropped 10; count of bases not matched to a gene: 7. Germline CDR1 LNHNV, CDR2 YYDKDF (reference sequence). The CDR3 protein is CATSRLGQGVGKLFF. The DNA for the CDR3 is TGTGCCACCAGCAGACTAGGACAGGGGGTTGGAAAACTGTTTTTT.

The V and J genes are TRBV5-6 and TRBJ2-7; possibly TRBD2 for D (6 bases). Germline loops: CDR1 SGHDT, CDR2 YYEEEE. The CDR3 has 15 residues. The ends were cut back, 2 bases at V and 3 bases at J, with 15 bases in the middle. CDR3 sequence reads: CASSFRREIFYEQYF. CDR3 coding DNA: TGTGCCAGCAGCTTCAGGAGGGAGATCTTCTACGAGCAGTACTTC. Complete variable domain (other parts from reference TRBV5-6 and TRBJ2-7): DAGVTQSPTHLIKTRGQQVTLRCSPKSGHDTVSWYQQALGQGPQFIFQYYEEEERQRGNFPDRFSGHQFPNYSSELNVNALLLGDSALYLCASSFRREIFYEQYFGPGTRLTVT.

This rearrangement joins TRBV5-4 to TRBJ1-2; 8 bases align to TRBD1. The ends lost 2 bases at V and 8 bases at J; junction bases unmatched: 5. The CDR3 spans 13 residues. The V gene's germline CDR1 is SGHNT and CDR2 YYREEE (reference sequence). CDR3 sequence reads: CASSFWTGRGYTF. The CDR3 bases are TGTGCCAGCAGCTTTTGGACAGGGCGCGGCTACACCTTC.

The chain is built from TRBV6-2 or TRBV6-3 and TRBJ2-7; TRBD2 matches at 10 bases. Germline V gene data show CDR1 as MNHEY and CDR2 as SVGEGT. CDR3 length equals 15 residues. V was clipped by 0 bases and J by 3 bases; unmatched bases: 2. The CDR3 protein is CASSYSSGGYYEQYF. DNA of the CDR3: TGTGCCAGCAGTTACTCTAGCGGGGGGTACTACGAGCAGTACTTC.

J is TRBJ1-2 and V is TRBV7-2; weak D call: TRBD1 (5 bases). Trimming took 6 bases from V and 4 from J, leaving 15 bases between them. Germline assignment: CDR1 SGHTA and CDR2 FQGNSA. This CDR3 has 14 residues. The CDR3 spells CASSNSGQSYGYTF. The DNA for the CDR3 is TGTGCCAGCAGTAACTCAGGGCAGTCCTATGGCTACACCTTC.

This clone was seen once. The chain employs TRBV7-9 and TRBJ1-2; the D is unclear. The CDR3 spans 16 residues. V was pared by 6 bases and J by 6 bases, with 23 bases between. In germline, CDR1 is SEHNR, CDR2 FQNEAQ (reference sequence). CDR3 coding DNA: TGTGCCAGCAGTCCTTCCCAACAAGGAACGGGAAATGGCTACACCTTC. It translates to CASSPSQQGTGNGYTF.

V gene TRBV20-1 combines with J gene TRBJ1-1, with a weak D call TRBD1 (5 bases). Trimming cost V 3 bases and J 4 bases, with 15 bases left between them. CDR1 is DFQATT, CDR2 SNEGSKA, per germline (reference sequence). The CDR3 is 14 residues long. This chain's CDR3 is CSASYQGFPTEAFF. The CDR3 nucleotides are TGCAGTGCTAGTTATCAGGGTTTCCCCACTGAAGCTTTCTTT.

The chain recombines TRBV5-1 with TRBJ1-2, with D maybe TRBD1 (6 bases). The CDR3 covers 16 residues. Germline V gene lookup returns CDR1 SGHRS and CDR2 YFSETQ. The V and J ends lost 4 bases and 3 bases respectively, with 19 bases between them. The CDR3 region has the DNA TGCGCCAGCAGCCCCTCGACAGGCTCTGGACACTATGGCTACACCTTC. Protein product: CASSPSTGSGHYGYTF.

V and J are TRBV3-1 (or the pseudogene TRBV3-2) and TRBJ1-1; perhaps TRBD1 as D (5 bases). Trimming took off 0 bases at V and 7 bases at J, with 9 bases between the two ends. The CDR3 length is 13 residues. Germline-derived CDR1 and CDR2 are LGHDT and YNNKEL (reference sequence). CDR3 coding DNA: TGTGCCAGCAGCCAAGACAGGGCAGGTGAAGCTTTCTTT. Translating it yields CASSQDRAGEAFF.

The chain recombines TRBV5-1 with TRBJ1-1; TRBD1 agrees at 12 bases. Germline CDR1 reads SGHRS; CDR2 reads YFSETQ. V shed 6 bases, J shed 4 bases, and the junction held 10 bases outside the gene matches. This CDR3 has 16 amino acids. This CDR3 is CASKAGTGGEGTEAFF. DNA of the CDR3: TGCGCCAGCAAAGCCGGGACAGGGGGCGAGGGCACTGAAGCTTTCTTT. Variable domain in full (rest from reference TRBV5-1 and TRBJ1-1): KAGVTQTPRYLIKTRGQQVTLSCSPISGHRSVSWYQQTPGQGLQFLFEYFSETQRNKGNFPGRFSGRQFSNSRSEMNVSTLELGDSALYLCASKAGTGGEGTEAFFGQGTRLTVV.

This chain connects TRBV6-5 to TRBJ1-5; 7 nucleotides align to TRBD1. Germline V CDR1 and CDR2: MNHEY, SVGAGI. The CDR3 sequence is 15 residues long. J gave up 5 bases and V 2 bases, and 6 bases lay outside the gene matches. CDR3 region: CASSYRQGNHQPQHF. The CDR3 DNA reads as TGTGCCAGCAGTTACCGACAGGGAAACCATCAGCCCCAGCATTTT.

This clone was seen a handful of times. This rearrangement joins TRBV5-1 to TRBJ1-6; 11 bases agree with TRBD1. Per germline, CDR1 SGHRS and CDR2 YFSETQ. V gave up 3 bases and J gave up 4 bases; unmatched junction bases: 3. The CDR3 runs to 16 residues. The CDR3 is CASSSGTGGYNSPLHF. The CDR3 DNA is TGCGCCAGCAGCTCCGGGACAGGGGGATATAATTCACCCCTCCACTTT. The whole variable domain, filled in from reference TRBV5-1 and TRBJ1-6, reads KAGVTQTPRYLIKTRGQQVTLSCSPISGHRSVSWYQQTPGQGLQFLFEYFSETQRNKGNFPGRFSGRQFSNSRSEMNVSTLELGDSALYLCASSSGTGGYNSPLHFGNGTRLTVT.

This rearrangement joins TRBV7-9 to TRBJ2-7; D possibly corresponds to TRBD1 (6 bases). The CDR3 totals 14 residues. Trimming pared 5 bases from V and 2 bases from J, leaving 13 bases between. Germline V CDR1 and CDR2: SEHNR, FQNEAQ (reference sequence). The CDR3 is CASSPQGLPYEQYF. As DNA, the CDR3 is TGTGCCAGCAGCCCCCAGGGGTTACCCTACGAGCAGTACTTC.

The count of this clone is one. In nucleotides, the CDR3 is TGCAGCGTTGTAACCCAGGGAGGGGGCTATGGCTACACCTTC. Amino acids: CSVVTQGGGYGYTF. This chain uses TRBV29-1 with TRBJ1-2, with a tentative D call TRBD1 (6 bases). The CDR3 runs 14 residues. Trimming shortened V by 4 bases and J by 4 bases, and 16 bases separated the two germline ends. Germline values: CDR1 SQVTM, CDR2 ANQGSEA.

This clone appeared once. The V and J genes are TRBV4-1 and TRBJ2-5, with D maybe TRBD2 (6 bases). The CDR3 totals 16 residues. V was cut by 4 bases and J by 1 base, with 16 bases left in between. Germline V gene lookup returns CDR1 MGHRA and CDR2 YSYEKL. For the CDR3, the DNA is TGCGCCAGCAGCCCCCGGGACTTAGGACGCCAAGAGACCCAGTACTTC. Translating gives CASSPRDLGRQETQYF.

This sequence joins TRBV4-2 and TRBJ2-1, with 8 nucleotides matching TRBD1. The V gene end was trimmed by 4 bases and the J gene end by 7 bases; junction bases not matched to a gene: 6. The CDR3 consists of 14 residues. Germline CDR1 is LGHNA and CDR2 is YNFKEQ. The CDR3 spells CASSRQGLGNEQFF. The CDR3 DNA is TGTGCCAGCAGCCGACAGGGGCTTGGGAATGAGCAGTTCTTC.

This clone was detected only once. The chain is built from TRBV7-9 and TRBJ1-4; 9 nucleotides align to TRBD1. The V gene end was trimmed by 3 bases and the J gene end by 4 bases; junction bases not matched to a gene: 6. The CDR3 consists of 16 residues. The V gene's germline CDR1 is SEHNR and CDR2 FQNEAQ (reference sequence). The CDR3 DNA reads as TGTGCCAGCAGCTTCGAACAGGGGGCAAATAATGAAAAACTGTTTTTT. The encoded protein is CASSFEQGANNEKLFF.

The rearrangement uses TRBV30 and TRBJ2-3, with a tentative D call TRBD1 (5 bases). The ends were cut back, 0 bases at V and 0 bases at J, with 7 bases in the middle. The germline V gene encodes CDR1 GTSNPN and CDR2 SVGIG (reference sequence). The CDR3 covers 14 residues. The DNA for the CDR3 is TGTGCCTGGAGTGTGTGGACAAGCACAGATACGCAGTATTTT. Protein product: CAWSVWTSTDTQYF. Full variable domain (rest looked up from reference TRBV30 and TRBJ2-3): SQTIHQWPATLVQPVGSPLSLECTVEGTSNPNLYWYRQAAGRGLQLLFYSVGIGQISSEVPQNLSASRPQDRQFILSSKKLLLSDSGFYLCAWSVWTSTDTQYFGPGTRLTVL.

This clone was detected only a few times. The V and J genes are TRBV28 and TRBJ1-5; TRBD1 aligns across 9 bases. Germline V gene lookup returns CDR1 MDHEN and CDR2 SYDVKM. The CDR3 is 15 amino acids. Losses at the gene ends were 4 bases for V and 5 bases for J; bases not matched to a gene: 6. CDR3 sequence: CASSSTGGRDQPQHF. CDR3 nucleotides: TGTGCCAGCAGTTCGACAGGGGGTAGGGATCAGCCCCAGCATTTT.

The V call is TRBV11-2, the J call TRBJ2-1; D ambiguous. CDR1 SGHAT and CDR2 FQNNGV come from the germline V gene. V lost 4 bases and J lost 4, with 17 bases in between. The CDR3 runs to 16 residues. The CDR3 reads CASSYDTALLYNEQFF. For the CDR3, the DNA is TGTGCCAGCAGCTACGACACTGCCTTGCTTTACAATGAGCAGTTCTTC.